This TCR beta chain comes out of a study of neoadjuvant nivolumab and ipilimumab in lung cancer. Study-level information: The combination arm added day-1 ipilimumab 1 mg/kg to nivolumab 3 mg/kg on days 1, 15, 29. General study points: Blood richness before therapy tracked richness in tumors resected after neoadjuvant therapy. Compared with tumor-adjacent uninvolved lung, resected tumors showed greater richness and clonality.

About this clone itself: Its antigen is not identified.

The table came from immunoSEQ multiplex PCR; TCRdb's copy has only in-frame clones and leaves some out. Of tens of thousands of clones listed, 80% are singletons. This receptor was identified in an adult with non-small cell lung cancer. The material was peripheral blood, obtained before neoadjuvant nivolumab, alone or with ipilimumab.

The CDR3 reads CASSVYAPNLAGIHNEQFF. The DNA for the CDR3 is TGTGCCAGCAGCGTATATGCTCCCAATTTGGCGGGGATCCACAATGAGCAGTTCTTC. The gene calls are TRBV11-2 and TRBJ2-1; D possibly corresponds to TRBD2 (6 bases). The V gene's germline CDR1 is SGHAT and CDR2 FQNNGV. There are 19 residues in the CDR3. The germline V and J ends were trimmed by 5 bases and 5 bases, with 28 bases remaining between them.